The present T cell receptor (beta chain) was sequenced within a study of prognosis after radiotherapy for stage I lung cancer. The CDR3 spans 14 residues. In germline, CDR1 is MNHEY, CDR2 SVGEGT. V lost 6 bases and J lost 12, with 21 bases in between. The genomic DNA TCR beta CDR3 region underwent two rounds of multiplex PCR. Initially, in first-round PCR, primers specific to each TRBV and TRBJ gene were used. Via MiXCR, TCRdb re-called the multiplex PCR reads, giving one row per CDR3 protein. There are fewer than 65,000 distinct CDR3 sequences in the sample; approximately 35% occur only once, and 8% to 9.5% lies in the top ten.

The receptor was derived from a donor over 45 with non-small cell lung cancer. The chain links TRBV6-2 or TRBV6-3 to TRBJ2-1; possibly TRBD2 for D (5 bases). The sample here was PBMCs, taken before or after stereotactic body radiation therapy (not recorded which). CDR3 sequence: CASRSGAGVLGQFF. For the CDR3, the DNA is TGTGCCAGCAGAAGCGGCGCAGGCGTTTTGGGGCAGTTCTTC.